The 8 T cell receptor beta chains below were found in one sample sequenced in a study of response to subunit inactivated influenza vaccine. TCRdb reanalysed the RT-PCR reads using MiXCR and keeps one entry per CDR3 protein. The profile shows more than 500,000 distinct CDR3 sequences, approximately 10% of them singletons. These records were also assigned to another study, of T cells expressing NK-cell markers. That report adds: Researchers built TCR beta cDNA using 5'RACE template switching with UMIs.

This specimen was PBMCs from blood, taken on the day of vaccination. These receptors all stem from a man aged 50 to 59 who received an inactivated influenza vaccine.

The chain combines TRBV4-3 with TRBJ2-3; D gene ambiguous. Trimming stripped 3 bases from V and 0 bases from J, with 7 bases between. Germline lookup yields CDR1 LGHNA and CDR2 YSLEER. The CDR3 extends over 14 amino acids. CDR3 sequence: CASSQRSSTDTQYF. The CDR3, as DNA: TGCGCCAGCAGCCAGCGGAGTAGCACAGATACGCAGTATTTT.

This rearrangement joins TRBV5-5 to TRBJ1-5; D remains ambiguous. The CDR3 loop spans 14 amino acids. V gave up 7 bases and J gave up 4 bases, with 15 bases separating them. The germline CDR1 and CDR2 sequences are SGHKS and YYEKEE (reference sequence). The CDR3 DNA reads TGTGCCAGCGCCTCGGGTTATGGGAATCAGCCCCAGCATTTT. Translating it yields CASASGYGNQPQHF.

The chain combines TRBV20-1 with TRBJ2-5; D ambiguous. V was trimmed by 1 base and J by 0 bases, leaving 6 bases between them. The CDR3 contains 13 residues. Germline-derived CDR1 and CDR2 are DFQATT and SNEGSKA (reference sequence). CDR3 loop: CSARGADQETQYF. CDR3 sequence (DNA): TGCAGTGCTAGAGGGGCGGACCAAGAGACCCAGTACTTC.

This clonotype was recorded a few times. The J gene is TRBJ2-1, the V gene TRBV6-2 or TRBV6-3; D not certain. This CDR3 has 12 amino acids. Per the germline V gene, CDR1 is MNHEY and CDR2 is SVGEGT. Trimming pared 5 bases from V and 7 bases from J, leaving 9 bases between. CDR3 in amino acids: CASSRVKNEQFF. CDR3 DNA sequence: TGTGCCAGCAGTCGAGTTAAAAATGAGCAGTTCTTC.

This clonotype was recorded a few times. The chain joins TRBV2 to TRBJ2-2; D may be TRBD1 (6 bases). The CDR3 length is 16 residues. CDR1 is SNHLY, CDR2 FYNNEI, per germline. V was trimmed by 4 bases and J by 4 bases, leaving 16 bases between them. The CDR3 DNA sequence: TGTGCCAGCAGTGCACAGGGCCCTCGTGGCACCGGGGAGCTGTTTTTT. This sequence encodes CASSAQGPRGTGELFF.

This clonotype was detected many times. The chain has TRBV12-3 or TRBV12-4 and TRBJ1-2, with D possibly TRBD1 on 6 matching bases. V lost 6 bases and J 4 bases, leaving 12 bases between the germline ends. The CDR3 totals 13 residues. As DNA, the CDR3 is TGTGCCAGCAGCATAGACAGGACCTATGGCTACACCTTC. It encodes CASSIDRTYGYTF.

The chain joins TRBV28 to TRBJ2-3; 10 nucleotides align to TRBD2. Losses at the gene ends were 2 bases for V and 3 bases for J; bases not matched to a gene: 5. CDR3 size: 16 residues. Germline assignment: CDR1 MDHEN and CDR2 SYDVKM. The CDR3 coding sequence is TGTGCCAGCAGTTTAGGGCTAGCGGGGGAAACAGATACGCAGTATTTT. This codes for CASSLGLAGETDTQYF. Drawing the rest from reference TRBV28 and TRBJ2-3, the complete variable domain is DVKVTQSSRYLVKRTGEKVFLECVQDMDHENMFWYRQDPGLGLRLIYFSYDVKMKEKGDIPEGYSVSREKKERFSLILESASTNQTSMYLCASSLGLAGETDTQYFGPGTRLTVL.

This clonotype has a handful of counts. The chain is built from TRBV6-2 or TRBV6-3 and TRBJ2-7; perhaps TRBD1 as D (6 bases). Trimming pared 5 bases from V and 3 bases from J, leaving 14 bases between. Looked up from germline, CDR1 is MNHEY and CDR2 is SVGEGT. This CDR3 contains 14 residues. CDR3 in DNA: TGTGCCAGCAGTCCTCTCGGGACAAACTACGAGCAGTACTTC. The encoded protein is CASSPLGTNYEQYF.